Below, 10 T cell receptor beta chains from the same sample are listed, as sequenced in a study of control samples from healthy donors and cancer patients. Clones were read by immunoSEQ multiplex PCR, and TCRdb kept only the in-frame ones, dropping some. Here the sample spans tens of thousands of clones, roughly 90% being singletons. The source material was PBMCs. These receptors all stem from a man aged 40-49 years with colorectal cancer.

The V gene is TRBV11-2, the J gene TRBJ2-4, with 13 bases that match TRBD2. CDR3 length equals 17 residues. J lost 3 bases, V lost 3 bases, and 5 bases had no gene match. Per germline, CDR1 SGHAT and CDR2 FQNNGV. CDR3 bases: TGTGCCAGCAGCTTCACTAGCGGGGGGGTCGACAAAAACATTCAGTACTTC. This sequence encodes CASSFTSGGVDKNIQYF.

The chain has TRBV12-2 and TRBJ1-2. TRBV12-2 is recorded as a pseudogene. CDR3 length equals 12 residues. CDR3 in amino acids: CASRSLWSGYTF. In DNA form, the CDR3 reads TGTGCAAGTCGCTCCCTTTGGAGTGGCTACACCTTC.

J is TRBJ2-7 and V is TRBV2, with TRBD1 matching over 7 bases. This CDR3 comprises 15 residues. The germline CDR1 and CDR2 sequences are SNHLY and FYNNEI. J lost 3 bases, V lost 5 bases, and 10 bases had no gene match. The CDR3 loop is CASSPSETGSYEQYF. CDR3 sequence (DNA): TGTGCCAGCAGTCCCTCCGAGACAGGGAGCTACGAGCAGTACTTC.

The chain uses TRBV2 and TRBJ2-1; D ambiguous. Germline V gives CDR1 SNHLY, CDR2 FYNNEI. The CDR3 has 12 residues. The germline V and J ends were trimmed by 6 bases and 9 bases, with 12 bases remaining between them. In DNA, the CDR3 is TGTGCCAGCAGGGACCGGTGGATTGAGCAGTTCTTC. It encodes CASRDRWIEQFF.

The rearrangement joins TRBV11-1 to TRBJ1-3; no definite D call. V lost 7 bases and J 0 bases, leaving 10 bases between the germline ends. The V gene's germline CDR1 is SGHAT and CDR2 FQDESV (reference sequence). The CDR3 runs to 14 residues. The CDR3 loop reads CASKLDDSGNTIYF. The DNA for the CDR3 is TGTGCCAGCAAACTGGACGACTCTGGAAACACCATATATTTT.

The chain couples TRBV27 to TRBJ1-3, with TRBD1 matching 10 bases. V was clipped by 6 bases and J by 4 bases; unmatched bases: 6. Germline CDR1 is MNHEY and CDR2 is SMNVEV (reference sequence). This CDR3 is built from 15 residues. The CDR3 DNA sequence: TGTGCCAGCAGGCGGACGGGACAGGGGGGAAACACCATATATTTT. This codes for CASRRTGQGGNTIYF.

The chain combines TRBV9 with TRBJ2-1; perhaps TRBD2 as D (6 bases). The CDR3 has 16 amino acids. Germline V gene data show CDR1 as SGDLS and CDR2 as YYNGEE. Trimming took 0 bases from V and 8 from J, leaving 18 bases between them. In DNA form, the CDR3 reads TGTGCCAGCAGCGTAGCTCTTTGGCAGAGGAGGGATGAGCAGTTCTTC. Residues: CASSVALWQRRDEQFF. Complete variable domain (other parts from reference TRBV9 and TRBJ2-1): DSGVTQTPKHLITATGQRVTLRCSPRSGDLSVYWYQQSLDQGLQFLIQYYNGEERAKGNILERFSAQQFPDLHSELNLSSLELGDSALYFCASSVALWQRRDEQFFGPGTRLTVL.

This chain joins TRBV5-1 and TRBJ2-7; 8 bases are a match to TRBD1. This CDR3 has 14 residues. The germline V gene has CDR1 SGHRS and CDR2 YFSETQ. With 0 bases clipped from V and 2 bases from J, the junction kept 1 base outside the gene matches. The CDR3 nucleotides are TGCGCCAGCAGCTTGGAGGGACAGGCCTACGAGCAGTACTTC. This encodes CASSLEGQAYEQYF.

This clone was detected once. The rearrangement joins TRBV6-5 to TRBJ2-1; 14 positions match TRBD2. CDR1 and CDR2 from the germline V gene are MNHEY and SVGAGI. V trimming: 6 bases; J trimming: 8 bases; junction bases outside the gene matches: 6. This CDR3 has 15 residues. This chain's CDR3 is CASSRTSGGWDEQFF. The CDR3 bases are TGTGCCAGCAGCCGGACTAGCGGGGGGTGGGATGAGCAGTTCTTC.

This clone was observed a few times. The chain joins TRBV4-2 to TRBJ1-2; 8 bases are shared with TRBD1. The CDR3 length is 16 residues. V lost 3 bases and J lost 5; bases outside the gene matches: 11. CDR1 is LGHNA and CDR2 is YNFKEQ in the germline V gene. The CDR3 loop reads CASSQDPGQDDYGYTF. The CDR3 DNA reads TGTGCCAGCAGCCAGGATCCGGGACAGGATGATTATGGCTACACCTTC.